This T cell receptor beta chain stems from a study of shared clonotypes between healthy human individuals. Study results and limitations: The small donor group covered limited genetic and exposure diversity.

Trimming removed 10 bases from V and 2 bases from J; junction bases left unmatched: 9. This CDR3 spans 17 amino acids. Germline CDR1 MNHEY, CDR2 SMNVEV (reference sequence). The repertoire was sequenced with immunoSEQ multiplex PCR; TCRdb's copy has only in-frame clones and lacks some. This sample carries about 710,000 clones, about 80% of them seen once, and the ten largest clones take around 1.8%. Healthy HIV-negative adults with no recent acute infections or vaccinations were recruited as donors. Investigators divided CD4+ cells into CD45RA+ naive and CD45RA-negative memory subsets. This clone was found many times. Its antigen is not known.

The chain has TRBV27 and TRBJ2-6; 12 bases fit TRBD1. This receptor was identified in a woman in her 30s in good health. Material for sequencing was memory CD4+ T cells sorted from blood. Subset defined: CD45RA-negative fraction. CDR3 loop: CATQEGTGGPGANVLTF. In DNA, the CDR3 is TGTGCCACCCAGGAAGGGACAGGGGGCCCTGGGGCCAACGTCCTGACTTTC. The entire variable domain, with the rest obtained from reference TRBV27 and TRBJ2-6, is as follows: EAQVTQNPRYLITVTGKKLTVTCSQNMNHEYMSWYRQDPGLGLRQIYYSMNVEVTDKGDVPEGYKVSRKEKRNFPLILESPSPNQTSLYFCATQEGTGGPGANVLTFGAGSRLTVL.